This T cell receptor (beta chain) derives from a study of molecular identifiers for immune sequencing clone quantification. Study conclusions and caveats: Among effectors, clones above 20 RNA copies held over 98% of molecules; among naive cells, under 1%.

Libraries from naive CD8 cells were generated from about 20,000 to 1,000,000 sorted cells (with 10%, 30% or 50% RNA). Using its own MiXCR run on the PCR reads, TCRdb lists one record per CDR3 protein. The sample consists of 85,000 to 100,000 distinct CDR3 sequences, roughly a fifth of them appearing once. The CDR3 is 12 residues long. CDR1 and CDR2 from the germline V gene are MNHEY and SMNVEV (reference sequence). Remarks on this clonotype: Its target is not known. Given a much more abundant clone one base away, this may be a read error.

This TCR was sampled from a human donor in good health. Some libraries in this study had Jurkat cell RNA spiked in. The specimen was naive CD8+ T cells from blood, with Jurkat cell RNA spiked in. Subset reported: FACS-sorted CD8+CD4-CCR7+CD45RA+ naive T cells. The chain couples TRBV27 to TRBJ1-1; 10 positions match TRBD1. DNA for the CDR3: TGTGTCACCGGGACAGGGGAAACTGAAGCTTTCTTT. Amino acid sequence: CVTGTGETEAFF.